This T cell receptor (beta chain) was obtained from a study of post-analysis software for immune sequencing data. Study context: Relapsing-remitting, secondary progressive and progressive-relapsing multiple sclerosis courses were included. Study-level findings and limits: Roughly five TRBV segments were significantly more frequent in patients than in controls. TRBV5-6, TRBV5-1 and TRBV20-1 were among these segments. Versus controls, multiple sclerosis patients showed significantly lower diversity (normalized Chao1).

With respect to this clonotype: Its antigen is unknown.

V lost 0 bases, J lost 0 bases, and 9 bases lay in between. Germline-derived CDR1 and CDR2 are DFQATT and SNEGSKA (reference sequence). The CDR3 totals 15 residues. The authors incorporated unique molecular identifiers into the TCR beta cDNA libraries. It was from roughly 1 to 10 million T cells that some 500,000 cDNA molecules came. TCRdb itself ran the PCR reads through MiXCR, one entry per CDR3 protein. The sample shows roughly 800,000 distinct CDR3 sequences, approximately 53% of them seen only once. The V gene is TRBV20-1, the J gene TRBJ2-1; D might be TRBD2 (5 bases). What was sequenced was blood. The clonotype was recovered from a girl aged 5-17 years with multiple sclerosis. CDR3 protein: CSARDQRVSYNEQFF. The DNA for the CDR3 is TGCAGTGCTAGAGATCAGAGGGTCTCCTACAATGAGCAGTTCTTC.